The clone carrying this TCR beta chain was detected ten times or more. Its antigen is unidentified. Germline CDR1 SGHAT, CDR2 FQNNGV. This CDR3 is built from 15 residues. V lost 4 bases and J 2 bases, leaving 14 bases between the germline ends. Regions amplified from RNA transcripts were the TCR beta CDR3 regions. Researchers ran a first-round RT-PCR on the TCR CDR3 using the HTBI primer set. TCRdb reprocessed the multiplex PCR reads via MiXCR and lists one record per CDR3 protein. The sample holds about 290,000 distinct CDR3 sequences, roughly an eighth seen once. The entry originates in a study of T cells in Graves' hyperthyroidism and ophthalmopathy. Overall study results and limits: Before onset, ophthalmopathy was predicted by the model a median around 6.2 months earlier. Most expanded thyroid clonotypes above 0.001 recurred in blood.

This receptor was taken from a woman aged 35 to 49 with Graves' hyperthyroidism. V and J are TRBV11-2 and TRBJ2-5; D may be TRBD1 (5 bases). Sample: blood. CDR3 sequence: CASSYSSGAQETQYF. CDR3 sequence (DNA): TGTGCCAGCAGCTACAGTAGTGGGGCGCAAGAGACCCAGTACTTC.